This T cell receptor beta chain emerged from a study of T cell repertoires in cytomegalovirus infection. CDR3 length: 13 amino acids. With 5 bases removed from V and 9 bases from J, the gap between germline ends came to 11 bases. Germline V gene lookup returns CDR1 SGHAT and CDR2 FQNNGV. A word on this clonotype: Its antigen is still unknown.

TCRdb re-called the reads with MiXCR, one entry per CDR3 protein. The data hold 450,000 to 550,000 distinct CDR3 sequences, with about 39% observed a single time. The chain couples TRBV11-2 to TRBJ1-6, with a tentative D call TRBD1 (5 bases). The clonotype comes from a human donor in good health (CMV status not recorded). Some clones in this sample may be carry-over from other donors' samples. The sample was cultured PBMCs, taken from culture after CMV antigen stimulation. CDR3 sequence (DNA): TGTGCCAGCAGCCCGTGGGACTCTTCACCCCTCCACTTT. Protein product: CASSPWDSSPLHF.